The 25 T cell receptor beta chains reported below all come from one sample, sequenced in a study of blood T cell repertoires in COVID-19. The protocol was immunoSEQ multiplex PCR, while the TCRdb copy is restricted to in-frame clones and leaves out a portion. The sample lists roughly 220,000 clones, around 86% seen once, with approximately 5.9% in the top ten. Sequenced material: peripheral blood. The receptors here all came from a man older than 75 with acute or convalescent COVID-19.

The chain links TRBV18 to TRBJ2-1; 10 bases line up with TRBD2. The germline CDR1 and CDR2 sequences are KGHSH and LQKENI. The CDR3 is made up of 15 amino acids. Trimming cost V 1 base and J 10 bases; bases outside gene matches: 7. CDR3 nucleotide sequence: TGTGCCAGCTCACCACGAAAGCGGGAGGGTCAAGAGCAGTTCTTC. Translated, it gives CASSPRKREGQEQFF.

The sample holds one count of this clone. The chain links TRBV5-1 to TRBJ2-3; 14 nucleotides agree with TRBD2. The CDR3 is 17 residues long. V trimming: 4 bases; J trimming: 3 bases; junction bases outside the gene matches: 7. Germline values: CDR1 SGHRS, CDR2 YFSETQ. The chain's CDR3 is CASSAGLAGVLTDTQYF. The CDR3 coding sequence is TGCGCCAGCAGCGCGGGACTAGCGGGAGTCCTTACAGATACGCAGTATTTT.

The gene calls are TRBV5-1 and TRBJ1-1; TRBD1 matches 7 bases. Germline CDR1 is SGHRS and CDR2 is YFSETQ. The J segment lost 1 base and the V segment lost 0 bases, leaving 3 bases of the junction unmatched. The CDR3 length is 15 residues. The CDR3 DNA is TGCGCCAGCAGCTTGGACGACAGGGAGAACACTGAAGCTTTCTTT. It encodes CASSLDDRENTEAFF.

The rearrangement uses TRBV10-3 and TRBJ2-7; 9 nucleotides line up with TRBD1. Trimming took 2 bases from V and 6 from J; bases not matched to a gene: 8. The CDR3 is made up of 15 amino acids. The germline V gene encodes CDR1 ENHRY and CDR2 SYGVKD. This CDR3 reads CAISEPRQGVSEQYF. The CDR3 DNA follows: TGTGCCATCAGTGAGCCGAGACAGGGGGTCAGCGAGCAGTACTTC.

This chain uses TRBV10-3 with TRBJ2-3; D perhaps matches TRBD2 (8 bases). This CDR3 is 15 amino acids long. Between the trimmed V and J ends, which lost 6 bases and 5 bases, there was a span of 18 bases. The germline gives CDR1 ENHRY, CDR2 SYGVKD. The CDR3 reads CAIRHTQGTRDTQYF. CDR3 in DNA: TGTGCCATCAGACACACACAGGGGACTAGAGATACGCAGTATTTT.

This chain connects TRBV18 to TRBJ1-1; tentatively, D is TRBD1 (5 bases). Per the germline V gene, CDR1 is KGHSH and CDR2 is LQKENI. This CDR3 is built from 16 residues. With 1 base removed from V and 2 bases from J, the gap between germline ends came to 14 bases. DNA of the CDR3: TGTGCCAGCTCACCACAGGGGCGCACGGAAAACACTGAAGCTTTCTTT. Amino acid sequence: CASSPQGRTENTEAFF. Full variable domain (outside the CDR3, taken from reference TRBV18 and TRBJ1-1): NAGVMQNPRHLVRRRGQEARLRCSPMKGHSHVYWYRQLPEEGLKFMVYLQKENIIDESGMPKERFSAEFPKEGPSILRIQQVVRGDSAAYFCASSPQGRTENTEAFFGQGTRLTVV.

The rearrangement uses TRBV2 and TRBJ2-6; TRBD1 might be the D (5 bases). Germline CDR1 reads SNHLY; CDR2 reads FYNNEI. This CDR3 contains 17 residues. With 7 bases removed from V and 3 bases from J, the gap between germline ends came to 19 bases. The CDR3 sequence: CASKETALSFGANVLTF. DNA for the CDR3: TGTGCCAGCAAAGAGACAGCTCTCTCTTTTGGGGCCAACGTCCTGACTTTC.

J is TRBJ2-5 and V is TRBV18, with D maybe TRBD1 (6 bases). CDR1 is KGHSH and CDR2 is LQKENI in the germline V gene. CDR3 length equals 14 residues. Trimming left V 2 bases short and J 5 bases short, with 12 bases between. The CDR3: CASSPGGGGETQYF. Written as DNA, the CDR3 is TGTGCCAGCTCACCAGGGGGCGGTGGTGAGACCCAGTACTTC.

This CDR3 is CASSLLRAGGNEQFF. The CDR3 nucleotides read TGCGCCAGCAGCTTGTTGCGGGCGGGAGGCAATGAGCAGTTCTTC. This chain connects TRBV5-1 to TRBJ2-1; TRBD2 matches at 8 bases. J was trimmed by 6 bases and V by 1 base; bases with no gene match: 6. In germline, CDR1 is SGHRS, CDR2 YFSETQ. The CDR3 consists of 15 residues.

J is TRBJ2-1 and V is TRBV28, with D possibly being TRBD2 (6 bases). CDR1 is MDHEN and CDR2 is SYDVKM in the germline V gene. The V gene lost 3 bases and the J gene lost 7 bases, with 19 bases spanning the gap. The CDR3 contains 16 residues. CDR3 DNA: TGTGCCAGCAGTTTCACGGGAGCAATTGGAGGGAATGAGCAGTTCTTC. Translation: CASSFTGAIGGNEQFF.

V and J are TRBV3-1 (or the pseudogene TRBV3-2) and TRBJ2-7, with 10 positions matching TRBD2. The CDR3 sequence is 13 residues long. With V trimmed by 1 base and J by 6 bases, 0 bases remained unmatched. Germline values: CDR1 LGHDT, CDR2 YNNKEL (reference sequence). The CDR3: CASSQGTSGEQYF. The CDR3 region has the DNA TGTGCCAGCAGCCAAGGGACTAGCGGCGAGCAGTACTTC.

The table lists this clone with a few counts. The chain carries TRBV19 and TRBJ1-4, with TRBD1 matching over 7 bases. The CDR3 runs 17 residues. V was pared by 4 bases and J by 7 bases, with 15 bases of the junction left unmatched. The V gene's germline CDR1 is LNHDA and CDR2 SQIVND (reference sequence). Here the CDR3 DNA reads TGTGCCAGTAGTAGACCGGACATTAAAGGGGGCGTTGAAAAACTGTTTTTT. Its translation is CASSRPDIKGGVEKLFF.

The rearrangement links TRBV11-3 to TRBJ2-3, with D hard to call. CDR1 SGHNT and CDR2 YENEEA come from the germline V gene. The CDR3 has 12 amino acids. The ends were cut back, 5 bases at V and 0 bases at J, with 3 bases in the middle. CDR3 DNA sequence: TGTGCCAGCAGCCCGAGCACAGATACGCAGTATTTT. Protein product: CASSPSTDTQYF.

The chain employs TRBV21-1 and TRBJ2-1; the D call of TRBD2 is as the table states it, not checked on the DNA. TRBV21-1 corresponds to a pseudogene. The length of the CDR3 is 20 residues. The chain's CDR3 is CASSSLAGGPGRGPYNEQFF. The CDR3 region has the DNA TGTGCCAGCAGCAGTTTAGCGGGAGGGCCAGGGCGCGGACCTTACAATGAGCAGTTCTTC.

This chain connects TRBV5-1 to TRBJ2-3; 9 bases align to TRBD2. The CDR3 contains 16 residues. Germline lookup yields CDR1 SGHRS and CDR2 YFSETQ. The V and J ends lost 4 bases and 1 base, in that order; junction bases with no gene match: 7. The CDR3 DNA sequence: TGCGCCAGCAGCAAATCGGCGGGAGGGGGCACAGATACGCAGTATTTT. This sequence encodes CASSKSAGGGTDTQYF.

CDR3 sequence (DNA): TGTGCCAGCAGCGTTAGCGAGATCAACTCCTACGAGCAGTACTTC. It yields the protein CASSVSEINSYEQYF. The chain links TRBV9 to TRBJ2-7, with a tentative D call TRBD2 (5 bases). CDR1 SGDLS and CDR2 YYNGEE come from the germline V gene. V dropped 2 bases and J dropped 0 bases, with 12 bases sitting between them. The CDR3 length is 15 residues.

This sequence joins TRBV11-1 and TRBJ1-6; 8 nucleotides line up with TRBD1. With V trimmed by 1 base and J by 10 bases, 9 bases remained unmatched. Germline CDR1 reads SGHAT; CDR2 reads FQDESV (reference sequence). CDR3 size: 16 residues. CDR3: CASSLVMAGGRSPLHF. CDR3 DNA sequence: TGTGCCAGCAGCTTAGTGATGGCAGGGGGCCGCTCACCCCTCCACTTT. Together with reference TRBV11-1 and TRBJ1-6, the CDR3 gives the full variable domain: EAEVAQSPRYKITEKSQAVAFWCDPISGHATLYWYRQILGQGPELLVQFQDESVVDDSQLPKDRFSAERLKGVDSTLKIQPAELGDSAMYLCASSLVMAGGRSPLHFGNGTRLTVT.

The genes are TRBV6-4 and TRBJ2-1, with 7 bases lining up with TRBD2. The junction had 5 bases not matched to a gene; V was cut back by 6 bases and J by 3 bases. The CDR3 is 14 amino acids. The germline CDR1 and CDR2 sequences are MRHNA and SNTAGT. CDR3 sequence: CASSVAGDYNEQFF. Written as DNA, the CDR3 is TGTGCCAGCAGCGTAGCGGGTGACTACAATGAGCAGTTCTTC.

This rearrangement joins TRBV23-1 to TRBJ1-5, with TRBD1 as a possible D gene (5 bases). TRBV23-1 falls under the ORF class, with uncertain function. The ends were cut back, 7 bases at V and 2 bases at J, with 9 bases in the middle. The CDR3 length is 13 residues. The CDR3 sequence is CASTGLGNQPQHF. In DNA, the CDR3 is TGCGCCAGCACAGGGCTGGGCAATCAGCCCCAGCATTTT.

The chain joins TRBV13 to TRBJ2-1; 15 bases are a match to TRBD2. Trimming removed 5 bases from V and 4 bases from J; junction bases left unmatched: 15. Germline values: CDR1 PRHDT, CDR2 FYEKMQ (reference sequence). The CDR3 loop spans 20 amino acids. CDR3 nucleotide sequence: TGTGCCAGCAGCCCACCCCGGACTAGCGGGAGGGCCAGCCAGTACAATGAGCAGTTCTTC. Translating gives CASSPPRTSGRASQYNEQFF.

The J gene is TRBJ2-3, the V gene TRBV9; D is possibly TRBD2 (6 bases). The V gene's germline CDR1 is SGDLS and CDR2 YYNGEE. V was cut by 0 bases and J by 2 bases, with 13 bases left in between. The CDR3 is 16 amino acids. CDR3 loop: CASSVGGLDLTDTQYF. The CDR3 region has the DNA TGTGCCAGCAGCGTAGGGGGACTGGATCTCACAGATACGCAGTATTTT.

The J gene is TRBJ2-3, the V gene TRBV20-1, with TRBD2 as a possible D gene (7 bases). CDR1 is DFQATT and CDR2 is SNEGSKA in the germline V gene (reference sequence). The V end lost 3 bases, the J end lost 3 bases, and 16 bases lay between the germline ends. The CDR3 is 15 amino acids. CDR3: CSASNYKGGTDTQYF. The CDR3 nucleotides read TGCAGTGCTAGTAACTATAAGGGGGGGACAGATACGCAGTATTTT.

This clone showed up just a few times. The chain recombines TRBV18 with TRBJ1-3; TRBD1 matches at 10 bases. The V gene's germline CDR1 is KGHSH and CDR2 LQKENI. This CDR3 has 16 residues. Trimming cost V 3 bases and J 3 bases; bases outside gene matches: 5. DNA for the CDR3: TGTGCCAGCTCACCCAGGACAGGGGGAAATGGAAACACCATATATTTT. Its translation: CASSPRTGGNGNTIYF.

This clone came up once. The chain joins TRBV5-1 to TRBJ2-1, with D unclear. V lost 2 bases to trimming and J lost 4 bases, with 13 bases between them. Germline loops: CDR1 SGHRS, CDR2 YFSETQ. The CDR3 extends over 15 amino acids. Written as DNA, the CDR3 is TGCGCCAGCAGCTTTCGGAGACGGATGTACAATGAGCAGTTCTTC. It yields the protein CASSFRRRMYNEQFF.

The sample holds one count of this clone. This chain links TRBV5-1 with TRBJ2-1; the D gene is possibly TRBD1 (7 bases). The CDR3 loop spans 16 amino acids. In germline, CDR1 is SGHRS, CDR2 YFSETQ. Trimming stripped 4 bases from V and 3 bases from J, with 17 bases between. The chain's CDR3 is CASSGGGGGFYNEQFF. The CDR3 DNA is TGCGCCAGCAGCGGAGGGGGCGGCGGGTTCTACAATGAGCAGTTCTTC.